The 13 T cell receptor beta chains given below trace back to one sample, sequenced in a study of cytomegalovirus exposure and HLA in healthy donors. Vbeta (60) and Jbeta (13) primers were used in the PCR. The repertoire was sequenced with immunoSEQ multiplex PCR; TCRdb's copy has only in-frame clones and lacks some. The sample contains some 57,000 clones, roughly nine tenths of which appear only once. The sequenced material came from PBMCs. Receptors were obtained from a young man in good health and CMV-seropositive.

This clone has only one observation. V usage is TRBV6-5 and J usage is TRBJ2-3, with 9 bases lining up with TRBD2. The CDR3 is 16 amino acids. In germline, CDR1 is MNHEY, CDR2 SVGAGI. V dropped 2 bases and J dropped 5; count of bases not matched to a gene: 8. CDR3 coding DNA: TGTGCCAGCAGTTACAGTCTAGCGGGACGAGGAGATACGCAGTATTTT. Protein product: CASSYSLAGRGDTQYF.

CDR3 amino acids: CSVEGDVGLEETQYF. In DNA, the CDR3 is TGCAGCGTTGAGGGAGACGTTGGGCTGGAAGAGACCCAGTACTTC. The chain is built from TRBV29-1 and TRBJ2-5, with a tentative D call TRBD2 (5 bases). The ends were cut back, 3 bases at V and 3 bases at J, with 17 bases in the middle. CDR3 length: 15 residues. Germline V gene data show CDR1 as SQVTM and CDR2 as ANQGSEA.

The CDR3 DNA is TGTGCCAGCAGTCTAGGGACAGGCCATAATGAAAAACTGTTTTTT. This codes for CASSLGTGHNEKLFF. The rearrangement uses TRBV6-1 and TRBJ1-4, with TRBD1 matching 8 bases. This CDR3 region has 15 residues. Germline V lookup: CDR1 MNHNS, CDR2 SASEGT. With V trimmed by 5 bases and J by 4 bases, 6 bases remained unmatched.

The chain links TRBV13 to TRBJ2-1; 10 bases map to TRBD1. The CDR3 runs 15 residues. Trimming took 4 bases from V and 7 from J; bases not matched to a gene: 7. Germline-derived CDR1 and CDR2 are PRHDT and FYEKMQ (reference sequence). The CDR3 is CASSSRDRGRNEQFF. The CDR3, as DNA: TGTGCCAGCAGCTCCCGGGACAGGGGCAGGAATGAGCAGTTCTTC.

The V call is TRBV13, the J call TRBJ2-1; TRBD2 agrees at 12 bases. Germline assignment: CDR1 PRHDT and CDR2 FYEKMQ (reference sequence). This CDR3 contains 15 residues. Losses at the gene ends were 3 bases for V and 7 bases for J; bases not matched to a gene: 4. The CDR3 DNA reads as TGTGCCAGCAGCTTCCCTAGCGGGAGGGGGAATGAGCAGTTCTTC. Translating it yields CASSFPSGRGNEQFF.

The chain couples TRBV29-1 to TRBJ2-3, with 11 positions matching TRBD2. Germline V gene lookup returns CDR1 SQVTM and CDR2 ANQGSEA. The junction had 9 bases not matched to a gene; V was cut back by 3 bases and J by 4 bases. This CDR3 region has 16 residues. The CDR3, as DNA: TGCAGCGTTGATACTAGCGGGAGCTCGGAGGCAGATACGCAGTATTTT. It encodes CSVDTSGSSEADTQYF.

This clone was observed once. The CDR3 DNA is TGTGCCAGTACGAAGGACAGGGAAGAGGTCTACCAGCCCCAGCATTTT. Its protein is CASTKDREEVYQPQHF. This sequence joins TRBV19 and TRBJ1-5, with 8 bases lining up with TRBD1. The CDR3 has 16 residues. Germline V lookup: CDR1 LNHDA, CDR2 SQIVND (reference sequence). Germline trimming cut 7 bases from V and 7 bases from J; bases unmatched to any gene: 15.

The CDR3 DNA follows: TGTGCCAGCAGTCCGGGGAGCTCCTATAATTCACCCCTCCACTTT. Translated, it gives CASSPGSSYNSPLHF. The chain uses TRBV2 and TRBJ1-6; the D is unclear. Trimming stripped 5 bases from V and 0 bases from J, with 8 bases between. Germline CDR1 reads SNHLY; CDR2 reads FYNNEI. The CDR3 is 15 residues long.

The chain recombines TRBV5-4 with TRBJ2-7; TRBD1 aligns across 7 bases. Unmatched junction bases numbered 4, after V lost 0 bases and J lost 1 base. Germline V CDR1 and CDR2: SGHNT, YYREEE (reference sequence). The CDR3 totals 15 residues. The CDR3 sequence: CASSLGGTVSYEQYF. CDR3 nucleotide sequence: TGTGCCAGCAGCTTGGGGGGGACAGTTTCCTACGAGCAGTACTTC.

V is TRBV11-2 and J is TRBJ1-5; 8 bases are a match to TRBD1. Germline CDR1 is SGHAT and CDR2 is FQNNGV. The CDR3 runs 15 residues. The ends lost 5 bases at V and 3 bases at J; junction bases unmatched: 6. This CDR3 is CASSKRTGFNQPQHF. In nucleotides, the CDR3 is TGTGCCAGCAGCAAACGGACAGGGTTCAATCAGCCCCAGCATTTT.

The chain joins TRBV7-6 to TRBJ2-1, with 7 bases aligning to TRBD2. This CDR3 has 16 residues. Per germline, CDR1 SGHVS and CDR2 FNYEAQ. The junction had 10 bases not matched to a gene; V was cut back by 3 bases and J by 5 bases. The chain's CDR3 is CASSFLEGGLNNEQFF. The CDR3 DNA is TGTGCCAGCAGCTTTTTGGAGGGAGGGCTTAACAATGAGCAGTTCTTC.

The J gene is TRBJ1-1, the V gene TRBV2; 7 positions agree with TRBD1. Trimming cost V 5 bases and J 3 bases; bases outside gene matches: 9. The V gene's germline CDR1 is SNHLY and CDR2 FYNNEI. The length of the CDR3 is 15 residues. This CDR3 reads CASSRAGGYDTEAFF. CDR3 bases: TGTGCCAGCAGTAGGGCAGGGGGGTATGACACTGAAGCTTTCTTT.

The gene calls are TRBV29-1 and TRBJ2-2; 10 nucleotides line up with TRBD2. CDR1 SQVTM and CDR2 ANQGSEA come from the germline V gene. The length of the CDR3 is 15 residues. J lost 8 bases, V lost 7 bases, and 13 bases had no gene match. The CDR3 coding sequence is TGCAGCGCATCACCCCCTAGCGGGAGAGGTGGGGAGCTGTTTTTT. Residues: CSASPPSGRGGELFF.